This T cell receptor (beta chain) was captured by sequencing in a study of blood T cells in healthy people across ages. This clonotype was observed many times. What it binds is unknown. Study results and limitations: Researchers judged that diversity estimates from one million T cells fell short of true values.

The CDR3 sequence is 14 residues long. Looked up from germline, CDR1 is SGHKS and CDR2 is YYEKEE (reference sequence). V was trimmed by 4 bases and J by 6 bases, leaving 16 bases between them. The use of a sample-barcoded 5' primer and a J-beta primer mix characterized a second PCR of about 7 to 12 cycles. TCRdb passed the 5' RACE reads through MiXCR, listing each CDR3 protein once. This table holds some 640,000 distinct CDR3 sequences, approximately 30% found once. The V call is TRBV5-5, the J call TRBJ1-2; D is undetermined. The clonotype comes from an elderly woman in good health. The sequencing sample was made of blood. The CDR3 nucleotides are TGTGCCAGCAGCCGACTGACGGGGTACGATGGCTACACCTTC. Translated: CASSRLTGYDGYTF.